The 12 T cell receptor beta chains listed next were all sequenced from one sample in a study of cytomegalovirus exposure and HLA in healthy donors. Amplification used 60 Vbeta primers and 13 Jbeta primers. TCRdb's table, derived via immunoSEQ multiplex PCR, lists solely in-frame clones and lacks some. The table has 91,000 or so clones, about three quarters seen once. Sequencing input: PBMCs. The receptors stem from a man aged 30 to 45 in good health and CMV-seropositive.

In this sample, this clone turned up once. The J gene is TRBJ1-1, the V gene TRBV21-1; TRBD1, the table's D call, lacks a check against the DNA. TRBV21-1 is a known pseudogene. This CDR3 has 17 residues. The CDR3 sequence is CASSTKRRGSQNTEAFF. CDR3 nucleotides: TGTGCCAGCAGCACAAAAAGAAGGGGCAGTCAGAACACTGAAGCTTTCTTT.

This clone was detected only once. This chain joins TRBV9 and TRBJ1-6, with D possibly being TRBD1 (5 bases). Per germline, CDR1 SGDLS and CDR2 YYNGEE. The CDR3 totals 14 residues. V lost 4 bases to trimming and J lost 9 bases, with 14 bases between them. DNA for the CDR3: TGTGCCAGCAGCTTGGGGGGAGGGCCTTCACCCCTCCACTTT. It specifies CASSLGGGPSPLHF.

V gene TRBV6-4 combines with J gene TRBJ2-1; tentatively, D is TRBD2 (5 bases). The CDR3 sequence is 14 residues long. Germline assignment: CDR1 MRHNA and CDR2 SNTAGT. V was clipped by 5 bases and J by 8 bases, with 16 bases between them. As DNA, the CDR3 is TGTGCCAGCAGTCGGCGGGCCGGGTTACATGAGCAGTTCTTC. Protein sequence: CASSRRAGLHEQFF.

The chain links TRBV7-9 to TRBJ2-1; D remains unclear. V was clipped by 6 bases and J by 10 bases, with 13 bases between them. CDR1 is SEHNR, CDR2 FQNEAQ, per germline (reference sequence). The CDR3 contains 12 residues. CDR3 loop: CASRKNTAEQFF. In nucleotides, the CDR3 is TGTGCCAGCAGGAAAAATACAGCAGAGCAGTTCTTC.

This clone was picked up many times. J is TRBJ1-1 and V is TRBV9; 9 bases line up with TRBD1. Per the germline V gene, CDR1 is SGDLS and CDR2 is YYNGEE. The CDR3 is 14 amino acids. The junction had 12 bases not matched to a gene; V was cut back by 4 bases and J by 11 bases. This chain's CDR3 is CASSTGTGKQGAFF. CDR3 DNA sequence: TGTGCCAGCAGCACCGGGACAGGGAAGCAGGGGGCTTTCTTT.

The chain combines TRBV4-2 with TRBJ1-2, with TRBD1 matching over 8 bases. The CDR3 consists of 15 residues. CDR1 and CDR2 (germline): LGHNA, YNFKEQ. V lost 1 base and J lost 4; bases outside the gene matches: 5. CDR3 in DNA: TGTGCCAGCAGCCAAGCAGGGGGCCTGATCTATGGCTACACCTTC. This encodes CASSQAGGLIYGYTF.

This clone appeared once. The chain recombines TRBV4-2 with TRBJ2-2, with TRBD1 identical over 9 bases. Germline CDR1 is LGHNA and CDR2 is YNFKEQ. Trimming took 0 bases from V and 1 from J; bases not matched to a gene: 6. This CDR3 has 18 residues. In DNA, the CDR3 is TGTGCCAGCAGCCAAGATCCGGGACAGGGTGTGAACACCGGGGAGCTGTTTTTT. As protein: CASSQDPGQGVNTGELFF.

About this clone: At one end, the junction sequence differs from germline, possibly due to a read error. This rearrangement joins TRBV7-9 to TRBJ2-3; TRBD1 is a possible D gene (6 bases). The CDR3 runs 12 residues. Germline V lookup: CDR1 SEHNR, CDR2 FQNEAQ (reference sequence). The CDR3 loop is CSSSSTGWAQYF. The CDR3 bases are TGTTCCAGCAGCTCCACAGGGTGGGCGCAGTATTTT.

In its sample, this clone was seen once. The chain is built from TRBV2 and TRBJ2-1; D unresolved. The CDR3 runs 14 residues. Trimming pared 3 bases from V and 2 bases from J, leaving 8 bases between. Germline assignment: CDR1 SNHLY and CDR2 FYNNEI. CDR3 in DNA: TGTGCCAGCAGTGACACTGCGCCCTACAATGAGCAGTTCTTC. Its protein is CASSDTAPYNEQFF.

The V and J genes are TRBV28 and TRBJ1-5, with a possible D match to TRBD1 (5 bases). Germline V gene data show CDR1 as MDHEN and CDR2 as SYDVKM. The CDR3 contains 13 residues. The V end was cut by 11 bases, the J end by 2 bases, with 13 bases between. The CDR3 bases are TGTGCCGCCGGGGGGACGGGCAATCAGCCCCAGCATTTT. Residues: CAAGGTGNQPQHF. The whole variable domain, filled in from reference TRBV28 and TRBJ1-5, reads DVKVTQSSRYLVKRTGEKVFLECVQDMDHENMFWYRQDPGLGLRLIYFSYDVKMKEKGDIPEGYSVSREKKERFSLILESASTNQTSMYLCAAGGTGNQPQHFGDGTRLSIL.

This clone was picked up one time. The rearrangement uses TRBV7-3 and TRBJ1-2, with 7 bases fitting TRBD1. Trimming cost V 4 bases and J 4 bases; bases outside gene matches: 6. The CDR3 loop spans 14 amino acids. Germline assignment: CDR1 SGHTA and CDR2 FQGTGA. The CDR3 DNA reads TGTGCCAGCAGCTCAGGGGGGACGGTCTATGGCTACACCTTC. This sequence encodes CASSSGGTVYGYTF. Filled out from reference TRBV7-3 and TRBJ1-2, the complete variable domain reads GAGVSQTPSNKVTEKGKYVELRCDPISGHTALYWYRQSLGQGPEFLIYFQGTGAADDSGLPNDRFFAVRPEGSVSTLKIQRTERGDSAVYLCASSSGGTVYGYTFGSGTRLTVV.

The chain employs TRBV6-6 and TRBJ2-5; 12 bases map to TRBD2. The V gene's germline CDR1 is MNHNY and CDR2 SVGAGI (reference sequence). The CDR3 has 16 amino acids. With 7 bases clipped from V and 4 bases from J, the junction kept 10 bases outside the gene matches. The CDR3 coding sequence is TGTGCCAGCACTATGACTAGCGGGGGCCGAACAGAGACCCAGTACTTC. Protein sequence: CASTMTSGGRTETQYF.